This T cell receptor beta chain comes out of a study of blood T cell repertoires in COVID-19. In the study overall: T cells, B-cell-depleted T cells, or PBMCs provided the cDNA or gDNA that served as material.

CDR3 length equals 15 residues. Germline V CDR1 and CDR2: SGDLS, YYNGEE. V shed 4 bases, J shed 7 bases, and the junction held 12 bases outside the gene matches. The method was immunoSEQ multiplex PCR; TCRdb's version includes in-frame clones alone and lacks a portion of them. The sample holds some 150,000 clones, around 89% seen once. Sequencing used peripheral blood. The TCR originated in a man aged 55 to 70 with acute or convalescent COVID-19. The rearrangement joins TRBV9 to TRBJ2-7; TRBD2 aligns across 9 bases. The CDR3 reads CASSHGGLASWEQYF. The CDR3, as DNA: TGTGCCAGCAGCCATGGGGGACTAGCTTCATGGGAGCAGTACTTC.